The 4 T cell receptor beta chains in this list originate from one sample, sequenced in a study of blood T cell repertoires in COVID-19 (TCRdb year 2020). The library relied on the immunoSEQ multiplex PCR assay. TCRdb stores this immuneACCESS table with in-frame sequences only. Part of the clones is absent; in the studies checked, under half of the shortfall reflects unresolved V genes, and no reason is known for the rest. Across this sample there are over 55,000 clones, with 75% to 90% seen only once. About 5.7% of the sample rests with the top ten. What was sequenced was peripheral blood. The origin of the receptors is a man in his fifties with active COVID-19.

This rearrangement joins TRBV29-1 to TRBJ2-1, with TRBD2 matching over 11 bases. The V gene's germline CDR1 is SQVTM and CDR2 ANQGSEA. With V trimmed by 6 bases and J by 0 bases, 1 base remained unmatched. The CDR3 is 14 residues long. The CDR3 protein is CSVTSGSSYNEQFF. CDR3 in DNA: TGCAGCGTAACTAGCGGGAGCTCCTACAATGAGCAGTTCTTC.

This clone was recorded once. The CDR3 coding sequence is TGTGCCAGCAGCTTAGATATGGGGAGATCCTCCTACAATGAGCAGTTCTTC. Protein product: CASSLDMGRSSYNEQFF. The chain has TRBV7-9 and TRBJ2-1, with D possibly being TRBD2 (5 bases). The V and J ends lost 1 base and 0 bases respectively, with 13 bases between them. Germline CDR1 SEHNR, CDR2 FQNEAQ (reference sequence). The CDR3 loop spans 17 amino acids.

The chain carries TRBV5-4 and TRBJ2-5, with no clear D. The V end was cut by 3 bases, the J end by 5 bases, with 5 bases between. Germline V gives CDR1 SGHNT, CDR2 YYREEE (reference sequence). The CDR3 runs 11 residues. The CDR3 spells CASSSLETQYF. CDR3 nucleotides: TGTGCCAGCAGCTCCCTGGAGACCCAGTACTTC.

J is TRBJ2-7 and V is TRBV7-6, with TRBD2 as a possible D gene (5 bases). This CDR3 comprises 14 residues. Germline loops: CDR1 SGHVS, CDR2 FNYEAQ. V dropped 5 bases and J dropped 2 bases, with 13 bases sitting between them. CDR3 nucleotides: TGTGCCAGCAGCCGACTGCTCGGGGCCTACGAGCAGTACTTC. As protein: CASSRLLGAYEQYF.